Below, 18 T cell receptor beta chains from the same sample are listed, as sequenced in a study of molecular identifiers for immune sequencing clone quantification. TCRdb ran MiXCR on the PCR reads and lists one entry per CDR3 protein. The sample lists about 500,000 distinct CDR3 sequences, 20% to 25% occurring once. The material sequenced was naive CD8+ T cells from blood, with Jurkat cell RNA spiked in. Subset: FACS-sorted CD8+CD4-CCR7+CD45RA+ naive T cells. All receptors come from a human donor in good health. Some libraries in this study had Jurkat cell RNA spiked in.

This clonotype has more than one count but fewer than ten. The rearrangement links TRBV11-1 to TRBJ1-1; D possibly corresponds to TRBD1 (5 bases). V was cut by 3 bases and J by 0 bases, with 8 bases left in between. Per germline, CDR1 SGHAT and CDR2 FQDESV (reference sequence). CDR3 length equals 14 residues. The CDR3 DNA reads TGTGCCAGCAGCTTTGCAGGGCTGAACACTGAAGCTTTCTTT. The encoded protein is CASSFAGLNTEAFF.

This clonotype was counted only a few times. This chain links TRBV19 with TRBJ2-7; maybe TRBD1 (6 bases). CDR3 size: 13 residues. The V end lost 4 bases, the J end lost 1 base, and 8 bases lay between the germline ends. Germline CDR1 LNHDA, CDR2 SQIVND (reference sequence). The chain's CDR3 is CASSTGTSYEQYF. Written as DNA, the CDR3 is TGTGCCAGTAGTACCGGGACATCCTACGAGCAGTACTTC.

This sequence joins TRBV19 and TRBJ2-1, with 10 positions matching TRBD2. With V trimmed by 5 bases and J by 1 base, 5 bases remained unmatched. This CDR3 is built from 16 residues. Germline CDR1 is LNHDA and CDR2 is SQIVND (reference sequence). CDR3 residues: CASSAASGGSYNEQFF. The CDR3 DNA sequence: TGTGCCAGTAGTGCCGCTAGCGGGGGTTCCTACAATGAGCAGTTCTTC.

J is TRBJ2-3 and V is TRBV6-5; possibly TRBD1 for D (5 bases). CDR3 length: 15 amino acids. V was shortened by 3 bases and J by 2 bases, with 12 bases between the two germline ends. Germline-derived CDR1 and CDR2 are MNHEY and SVGAGI. The CDR3 is CASSYFDRITDTQYF. The CDR3 bases are TGTGCCAGCAGTTATTTCGACAGAATCACAGATACGCAGTATTTT.

A note on this clonotype: A much larger clone differs from this one at a single base, so this may be a read error. The chain carries TRBV14 and TRBJ2-7; TRBD2 might be the D (5 bases). The CDR3 extends over 13 amino acids. The ends were cut back, 1 base at V and 9 bases at J, with 13 bases in the middle. Germline CDR1 and CDR2: SGHDN and FVKESK. DNA for the CDR3: TGTGCCAGCAGCCAAGCGAGAGGGAACGTGCAGTACTTC. Protein: CASSQARGNVQYF.

The chain uses TRBV2 and TRBJ2-7, with 8 nucleotides matching TRBD1. CDR1 and CDR2 (germline): SNHLY, FYNNEI. V gave up 7 bases and J gave up 2 bases; unmatched junction bases: 4. The length of the CDR3 is 13 residues. CDR3: CASTDRVTYEQYF. CDR3 nucleotides: TGTGCCAGCACGGACAGGGTAACCTACGAGCAGTACTTC.

Ten or more counts support this clonotype. The chain couples TRBV28 to TRBJ1-5; no clear D. Trimming cost V 3 bases and J 7 bases, with 7 bases left between them. CDR1 is MDHEN and CDR2 is SYDVKM in the germline V gene. The CDR3 totals 12 residues. DNA for the CDR3: TGTGCCAGCAGTTTTATTAGGCAGCCCCAGCATTTT. Its protein is CASSFIRQPQHF. Full variable domain (rest looked up from reference TRBV28 and TRBJ1-5): DVKVTQSSRYLVKRTGEKVFLECVQDMDHENMFWYRQDPGLGLRLIYFSYDVKMKEKGDIPEGYSVSREKKERFSLILESASTNQTSMYLCASSFIRQPQHFGDGTRLSIL.

In regard to this clonotype: This may arise from a read error, as a much more abundant clone is one base away. The CDR3 nucleotides read TGTGCCGGCAGTTGGACAGGCCCCACCTCTGGGGCCAACGTCCTGACTTTC. Translation gives CAGSWTGPTSGANVLTF. This sequence joins TRBV2 and TRBJ2-6; 7 positions match TRBD1. Germline V lookup: CDR1 SNHLY, CDR2 FYNNEI. The CDR3 has 17 amino acids.

This clonotype has a handful of counts. The genes are TRBV12-3 or TRBV12-4 and TRBJ2-7; D tentatively fits TRBD1 or TRBD2 (6 bases each). The V and J ends lost 6 bases and 8 bases respectively, with 14 bases between them. The CDR3 loop spans 12 amino acids. The CDR3 region has the DNA TGTGCCAGCAGCACTAAACGGGGGCAGCAGTACTTC. Amino acids: CASSTKRGQQYF.

The chain combines TRBV7-6 with TRBJ2-1, with 9 nucleotides matching TRBD2. CDR1 is SGHVS, CDR2 FNYEAQ, per germline. The V gene end was trimmed by 3 bases and the J gene end by 7 bases; junction bases not matched to a gene: 4. This CDR3 comprises 14 residues. The CDR3 region has the DNA TGTGCCAGCAGCTTTGCGGGAGGGCCAAATGAGCAGTTCTTC. Amino acid sequence: CASSFAGGPNEQFF.

Of note for this clonotype: The junction and the germline gene differ at one end; a read error may be behind it. The chain combines TRBV9 with TRBJ1-1; D uncertain. The CDR3 runs to 14 residues. Germline V gene data show CDR1 as SGDLS and CDR2 as YYNGEE. The CDR3 here is CAGSVSSMNTEAFF. For the CDR3, the DNA is TGTGCCGGCAGCGTATCCTCAATGAACACTGAAGCTTTCTTT.

The chain is built from TRBV5-4 and TRBJ1-1; tentatively, D is TRBD1 (5 bases). The germline CDR1 and CDR2 sequences are SGHNT and YYREEE (reference sequence). This CDR3 is 14 amino acids long. V dropped 2 bases and J dropped 4 bases, with 12 bases sitting between them. The CDR3, as DNA: TGTGCCAGCAGCTTTTTGGGGGGAGGCACTGAAGCTTTCTTT. It specifies CASSFLGGGTEAFF.

The chain couples TRBV7-9 to TRBJ2-3, with 10 bases aligning to TRBD1. V gave up 5 bases and J gave up 1 base; unmatched junction bases: 6. CDR1 SEHNR and CDR2 FQNEAQ come from the germline V gene (reference sequence). This CDR3 is 16 amino acids long. The CDR3 DNA follows: TGTGCCAGCAGCACTCGCGGGACAGGGGGCACAGATACGCAGTATTTT. Protein sequence: CASSTRGTGGTDTQYF. Together with reference TRBV7-9 and TRBJ2-3, the CDR3 gives the full variable domain: DTGVSQNPRHKITKRGQNVTFRCDPISEHNRLYWYRQTLGQGPEFLTYFQNEAQLEKSRLLSDRFSAERPKGSFSTLEIQRTEQGDSAMYLCASSTRGTGGTDTQYFGPGTRLTVL.

This clonotype has only a few counts. The chain combines TRBV27 with TRBJ1-1; 8 bases fit TRBD1. The germline V gene encodes CDR1 MNHEY and CDR2 SMNVEV (reference sequence). J lost 2 bases, V lost 2 bases, and 7 bases had no gene match. The CDR3 runs 16 residues. CDR3 DNA sequence: TGTGCCAGCAGTTTACACGTAGGACAGGGAAACACTGAAGCTTTCTTT. Its translation: CASSLHVGQGNTEAFF.

This clonotype was counted between two and nine times. This rearrangement joins TRBV7-2 to TRBJ2-7, with a tentative D call TRBD2 (6 bases). The CDR3 sequence is 15 residues long. CDR1 SGHTA and CDR2 FQGNSA come from the germline V gene. The V and J ends lost 5 bases and 2 bases respectively, with 16 bases between them. CDR3 DNA: TGTGCCAGCAGCCCCTGGGGGAGGCCCGCCTACGAGCAGTACTTC. Encoded protein: CASSPWGRPAYEQYF.

J is TRBJ2-5 and V is TRBV19; 13 bases align to TRBD2. V gave up 9 bases and J gave up 2 bases; unmatched junction bases: 9. This CDR3 region has 16 residues. CDR1 and CDR2 from the germline V gene are LNHDA and SQIVND (reference sequence). DNA of the CDR3: TGTGCCAGCCGCCGGACTAGCGGGGGACTACAAGAGACCCAGTACTTC. Amino acids: CASRRTSGGLQETQYF.

The rearrangement uses TRBV6-5 and TRBJ2-7; the D is unclear. The CDR3 extends over 13 amino acids. The V gene's germline CDR1 is MNHEY and CDR2 SVGAGI. The V gene lost 2 bases and the J gene lost 4 bases, with 9 bases spanning the gap. This CDR3 reads CASSYGRLYEQYF. DNA of the CDR3: TGTGCCAGCAGTTACGGCAGGTTGTACGAGCAGTACTTC.

Only a few counts were recorded for this clonotype. The CDR3 nucleotides read TGTGCCAGTAGTATATTGGCGCCGACAGGGTACACAGATACGCAGTATTTT. Translated: CASSILAPTGYTDTQYF. This chain uses TRBV19 with TRBJ2-3; 7 bases match TRBD1. The CDR3 is made up of 17 amino acids. CDR1 and CDR2 from the germline V gene are LNHDA and SQIVND (reference sequence). J gave up 2 bases and V 2 bases, and 10 bases lay outside the gene matches.